The clone carrying this TCR beta chain was detected a few times. Antigen unknown. This sample is part of a study of cytotoxic CD8 clonotypes in ibrutinib-treated CLL. Study context: Results showed around 24 partial and 2 complete responses; following median approximately 73 months, roughly 15 remained remitted, roughly 12 advanced. Regarding the study as a whole: Rare overall, public clonotypes shrank or held steady under therapy.

Produced via immunoSEQ multiplex PCR; TCRdb's table is partial and in-frame only. Here the sample spans some 350,000 clones, 67% being singletons. The clonotype was recovered from a human donor with chronic lymphocytic leukemia. Sequenced here: PBMCs, sampled after 36 months of ibrutinib treatment.

For the CDR3, the DNA is TGTGCCAGCAGCGTAGAGTACAGGGGCTTGGGTGGGGCCAACGTCCTGACTTTC. Translation: CASSVEYRGLGGANVLTF. The chain joins TRBV9 to TRBJ2-6, with 7 bases aligning to TRBD1. The CDR3 runs to 18 residues. CDR1 SGDLS and CDR2 YYNGEE come from the germline V gene. V shed 0 bases, J shed 3 bases, and the junction held 9 bases outside the gene matches.